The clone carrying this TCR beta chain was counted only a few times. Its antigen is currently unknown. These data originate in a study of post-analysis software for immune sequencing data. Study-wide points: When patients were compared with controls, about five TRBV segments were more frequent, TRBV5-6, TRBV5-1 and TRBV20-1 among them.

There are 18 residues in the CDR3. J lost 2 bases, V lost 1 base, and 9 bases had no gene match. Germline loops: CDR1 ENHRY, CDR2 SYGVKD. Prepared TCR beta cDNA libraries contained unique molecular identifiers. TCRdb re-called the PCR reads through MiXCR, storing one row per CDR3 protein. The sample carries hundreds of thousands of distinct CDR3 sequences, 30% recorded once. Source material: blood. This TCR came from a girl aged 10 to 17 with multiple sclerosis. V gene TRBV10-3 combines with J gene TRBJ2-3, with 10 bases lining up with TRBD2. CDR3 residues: CAISEFPPSGGYTDTQYF. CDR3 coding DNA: TGTGCCATCAGTGAGTTCCCCCCTAGCGGGGGCTACACAGATACGCAGTATTTT.